This T cell receptor beta chain was profiled in a study of shared T cell receptors in the human thymus. With 4 bases removed from V and 10 bases from J, the gap between germline ends came to 20 bases. The CDR3 runs to 15 residues. Germline assignment: CDR1 SGHVS and CDR2 FNYEAQ. Sequencing was performed with immunoSEQ multiplex PCR; in TCRdb, only in-frame clones are kept and a portion is missing. Counted here are approximately 730,000 clones, 70% to 90% occurring once; the ten biggest clones make up approximately 0.01%. This clone was recorded only once. These data were also filed under a second study, of human thymus T cells. That work states: The thymus tissue came from resections taken during corrective heart surgery. Seemingly biased V and J gene usage marked thymic and blood repertoires. Unrelated individuals were reported by related research to share highly overlapping thymic repertoires.

The clonotype comes from a girl less than two years old with a congenital heart defect. Sequences were obtained from thymocytes. The J gene is TRBJ2-1, the V gene TRBV7-6, with D possibly being TRBD2 (5 bases). Here the CDR3 DNA reads TGTGCCAGCAGCTCCGTAAGGCCCGGGTCGGGAGAGCAGTTCTTC. This encodes CASSSVRPGSGEQFF.